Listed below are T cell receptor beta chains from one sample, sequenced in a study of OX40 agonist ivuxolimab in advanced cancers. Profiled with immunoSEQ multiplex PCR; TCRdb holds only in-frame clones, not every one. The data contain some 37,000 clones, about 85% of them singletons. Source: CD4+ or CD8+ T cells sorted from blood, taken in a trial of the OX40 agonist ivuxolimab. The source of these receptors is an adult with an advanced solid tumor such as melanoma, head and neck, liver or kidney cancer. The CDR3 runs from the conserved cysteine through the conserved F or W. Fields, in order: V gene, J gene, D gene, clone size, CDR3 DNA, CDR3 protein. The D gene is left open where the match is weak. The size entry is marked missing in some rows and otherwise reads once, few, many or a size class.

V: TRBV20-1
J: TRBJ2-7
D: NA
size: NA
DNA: TGCAGTGCTAGCCTACTACTAGAGCAGTACTTC
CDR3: CSASLLLEQYF

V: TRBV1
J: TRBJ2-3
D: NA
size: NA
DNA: TGCACCAGCAGCCAAGATCCCCCTGAGCTAGCGGGGGGGGGAGATACGCAGTATTTT
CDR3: CTSSQDPPELAGGGDTQYF

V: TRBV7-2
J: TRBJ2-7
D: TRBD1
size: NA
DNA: TGTGCCAGCAGCTTACCCCGGACAGGGCACAACGAGCAGTACTTC
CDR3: CASSLPRTGHNEQYF

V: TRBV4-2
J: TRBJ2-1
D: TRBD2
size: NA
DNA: TGTGCCAGCAGCCAAGATACCAGCGGGGGCCTTGACGAGCAGTTCTTC
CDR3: CASSQDTSGGLDEQFF

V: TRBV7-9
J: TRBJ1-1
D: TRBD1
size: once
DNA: TGTGCCAGCAGCCAAGGGACAGGGGTGCGTTTGTGGACTGAAGCTTTCTTT
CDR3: CASSQGTGVRLWTEAFF

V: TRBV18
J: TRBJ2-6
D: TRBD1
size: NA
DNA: TGTGCCAGCTCACAGAGCGGCAGGGGGCGCTCTGGGGCCAACGTCCTGACTTTC
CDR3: CASSQSGRGRSGANVLTF

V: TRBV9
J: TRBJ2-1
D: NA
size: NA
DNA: TGTGCCAGCAGCACGCAGGGATACGGTGAGCAGTTCTTC
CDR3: CASSTQGYGEQFF

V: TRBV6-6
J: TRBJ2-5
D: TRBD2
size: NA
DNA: TGTGCCAGCACCAATAGCGGGAGGGCAGGGAAGACCCAGTACTTC
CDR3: CASTNSGRAGKTQYF

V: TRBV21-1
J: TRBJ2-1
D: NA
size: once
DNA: TGTGCCAGCAGCAAATGGGTCAGGGGACAATCCTCCTACAATGAGCAGTTCTTC
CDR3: CASSKWVRGQSSYNEQFF

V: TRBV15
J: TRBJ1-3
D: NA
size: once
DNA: TGTGCCACCAGCAGAGAATCGACAGTCTCTGGAAACACCATATATTTT
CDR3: CATSRESTVSGNTIYF

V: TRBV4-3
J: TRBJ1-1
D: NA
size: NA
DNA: TGCGCCAGCAGCCATCCAAGAAACACTGAAGCTTTCTTT
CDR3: CASSHPRNTEAFF

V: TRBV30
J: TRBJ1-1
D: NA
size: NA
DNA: TGTGCCTGGAGTTTCGGGGATCGCACAGTGTCGGCTGAAGCTTTCTTT
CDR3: CAWSFGDRTVSAEAFF

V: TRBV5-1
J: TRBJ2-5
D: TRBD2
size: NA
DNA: TGCGCCAGCAGCTTGTTTGCGGGAGGTGAGACCCAGTACTTC
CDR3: CASSLFAGGETQYF

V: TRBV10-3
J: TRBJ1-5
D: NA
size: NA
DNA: TGTGCCATCAGTGACTCTCAAGGTCAGCCCCAGCATTTT
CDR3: CAISDSQGQPQHF

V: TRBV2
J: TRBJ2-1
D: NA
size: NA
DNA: TGTGCCAGCAGTGGAGGGGGGCCATACAATGAGCAGTTCTTC
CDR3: CASSGGGPYNEQFF

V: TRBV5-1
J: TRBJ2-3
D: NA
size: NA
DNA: TGCGCCAGCAGCTTAGTGCCAGGGAGCACAGATACGCAGTATTTT
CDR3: CASSLVPGSTDTQYF

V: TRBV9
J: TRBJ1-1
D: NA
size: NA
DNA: TGTGCCAGCAGCGTAGAAGGGGACACTGAAGCTTTCTTT
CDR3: CASSVEGDTEAFF

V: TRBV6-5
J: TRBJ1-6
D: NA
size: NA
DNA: TGTGCCAGCACAGAGGTCCCGTATCATTCACCCCTCCACTTT
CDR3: CASTEVPYHSPLHF

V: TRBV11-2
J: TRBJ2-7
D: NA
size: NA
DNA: TGTGCCAGCAGCGTACAGGAAAGCTCCTACGAGCAGTACTTC
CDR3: CASSVQESSYEQYF

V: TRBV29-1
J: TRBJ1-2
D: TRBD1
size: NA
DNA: TGCAGCGTTTTGCCCGGACAGGGCTATGGCTACACCTTC
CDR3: CSVLPGQGYGYTF

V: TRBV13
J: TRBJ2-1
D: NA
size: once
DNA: TGTGCCAGCAGCTTCAGGGACTGGAAAGATAATGAGCAGTTCTTC
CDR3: CASSFRDWKDNEQFF

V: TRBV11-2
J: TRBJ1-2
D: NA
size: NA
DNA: TGTGCCAGCAGGCAGAGGGGTCAAAACTATGGCTACACCTTC
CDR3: CASRQRGQNYGYTF

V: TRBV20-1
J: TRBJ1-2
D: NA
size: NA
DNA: TGCAGTGCTTCAGGGGCCTATGGCTACACCTTC
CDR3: CSASGAYGYTF

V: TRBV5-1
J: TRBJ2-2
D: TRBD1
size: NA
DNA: TGCGCCAGCAGCTTGGGGGACAGGGGTCGCCGGGGCACCGGGGAGCTGTTTTTT
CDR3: CASSLGDRGRRGTGELFF

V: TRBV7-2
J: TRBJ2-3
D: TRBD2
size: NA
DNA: TGTGCCAGCAGCGCTACTAGCGGGGGCGGGGGTTACACAGATACGCAGTATTTT
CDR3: CASSATSGGGGYTDTQYF

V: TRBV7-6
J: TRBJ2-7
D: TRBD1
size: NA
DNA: TGTGCCAGCAGCTTAGAAGCGATGGGACAGGGACATTCCGAGCAGTACTTC
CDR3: CASSLEAMGQGHSEQYF

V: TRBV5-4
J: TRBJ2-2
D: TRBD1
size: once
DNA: TGTGCCAGCAGCTTGGGAACCGGGACAGGGGGCGACACCGGGGAGCTGTTTTTT
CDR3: CASSLGTGTGGDTGELFF

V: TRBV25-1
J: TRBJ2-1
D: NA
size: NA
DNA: TGTGCCAGCAGTGAATGGGGGGCCAATGAGCAGTTCTTC
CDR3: CASSEWGANEQFF

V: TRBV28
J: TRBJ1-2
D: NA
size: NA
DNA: TGTGCCAGCAGGACGTGGACAGCCTATGGCTACACCTTC
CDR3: CASRTWTAYGYTF

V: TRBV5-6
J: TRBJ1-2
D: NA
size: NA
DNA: TGTGCCAGCAGCTTGACGAACTATGGCTACACCTTC
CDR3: CASSLTNYGYTF

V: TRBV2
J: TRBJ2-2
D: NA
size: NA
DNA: TGTGCCAGCAGTCGGAGGACAGTAACCGGGGAGCTGTTTTTT
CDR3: CASSRRTVTGELFF

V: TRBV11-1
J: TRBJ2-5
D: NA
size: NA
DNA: TGTGCCAGCAGCTGGTCGATTGGGGGGAGAGAGACCCAGTACTTC
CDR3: CASSWSIGGRETQYF

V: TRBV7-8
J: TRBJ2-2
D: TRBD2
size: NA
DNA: TGTGCCAGCAGCTTAGAGAGGAAGCGGGGAACAAGGACCGGGGAGCTGTTTTTT
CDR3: CASSLERKRGTRTGELFF

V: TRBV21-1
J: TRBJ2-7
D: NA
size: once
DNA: TGTGCCAGCCCCCATAGGGGTTTCACGGGGGTGCAGTACTTC
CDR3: CASPHRGFTGVQYF

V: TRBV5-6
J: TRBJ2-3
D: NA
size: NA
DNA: TGTGCCAGCAGCTTGGTAGGTCTTCACACAGATACGCAGTATTTT
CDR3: CASSLVGLHTDTQYF

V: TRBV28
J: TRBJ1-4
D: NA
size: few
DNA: TGTGCCAGCAGTTTATTCCCGTACTCGATAGGGGATGAAAAACTGTTTTTT
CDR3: CASSLFPYSIGDEKLFF

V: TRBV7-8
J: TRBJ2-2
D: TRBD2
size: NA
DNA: TGTGCCAGCAAAACGAGCGGGAGAGGGGCCGGGGAGCTGTTTTTT
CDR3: CASKTSGRGAGELFF

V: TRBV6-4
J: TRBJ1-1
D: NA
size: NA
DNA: TGTGCCAGCAGTGACTCGGGGAGAACTGAAGCTTTCTTT
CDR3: CASSDSGRTEAFF

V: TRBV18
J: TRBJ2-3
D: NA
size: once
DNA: TGTGCCAGCTCACCATATTCCAGCGACACAGATACGCAGTATTTT
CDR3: CASSPYSSDTDTQYF

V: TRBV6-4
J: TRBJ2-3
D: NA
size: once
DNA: TGTGCCAGCAGTGACTCGGTGGGGGGCACAGATACGCAGTATTTT
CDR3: CASSDSVGGTDTQYF

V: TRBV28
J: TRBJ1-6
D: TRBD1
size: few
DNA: TGTGCCAGCAGTTGGCCGGACAGGGCAGGGCAATCACCCCTCCACTTT
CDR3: CASSWPDRAGQSPLHF

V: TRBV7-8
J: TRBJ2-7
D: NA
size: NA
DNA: TGTGCCAGCAGCTTAGAGAAGGGGGTAAACTACGAGCAGTACTTC
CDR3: CASSLEKGVNYEQYF

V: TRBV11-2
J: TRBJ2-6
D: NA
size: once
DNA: TGTGCCAGCAGCTCGTTCAGGGGCCTATTCTCTGGGGCCAACGTCCTGACTTTC
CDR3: CASSSFRGLFSGANVLTF

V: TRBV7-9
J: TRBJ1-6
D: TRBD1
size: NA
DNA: TGTGCCAGCAGCCCACAGGGGGCGGGGAGGAATTCACCCCTCCACTTT
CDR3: CASSPQGAGRNSPLHF

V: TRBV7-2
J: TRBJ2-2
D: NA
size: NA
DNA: TGTGCCAGCAGCCGGACCAACCCGAGGGCCGGGGAGCTGTTTTTT
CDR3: CASSRTNPRAGELFF

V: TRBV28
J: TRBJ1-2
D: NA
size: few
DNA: TGTGCCAGCTACTTACAGCGAAACCCGTATGGCTACACCTTC
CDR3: CASYLQRNPYGYTF

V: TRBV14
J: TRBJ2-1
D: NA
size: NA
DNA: TGTGCCAGCAGCCAATGGCATGAGCAGTTCTTC
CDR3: CASSQWHEQFF

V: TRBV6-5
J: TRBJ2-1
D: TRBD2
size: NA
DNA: TGTGCCAGCAGTTACCCGACTAGCGGGGGAAAAGAGCAGTTCTTC
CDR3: CASSYPTSGGKEQFF

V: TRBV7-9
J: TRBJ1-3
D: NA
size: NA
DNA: TGTGCCAGCAGGGCCCCCCGAACCCGCTCTGGAAACACCATATATTTT
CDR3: CASRAPRTRSGNTIYF

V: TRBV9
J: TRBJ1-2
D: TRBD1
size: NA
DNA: TGTGCCAGCAGCCGTGGGGGACAGCAAAACTATGGCTACACCTTC
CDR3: CASSRGGQQNYGYTF

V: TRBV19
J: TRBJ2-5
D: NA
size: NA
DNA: TGTGCCAGTAGACAAAGGGAGCAAGAGACCCAGTACTTC
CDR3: CASRQREQETQYF

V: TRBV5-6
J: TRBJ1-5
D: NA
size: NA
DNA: TGTGCCAGCAGCAACAGGATACGCAATCAGCCCCAGCATTTT
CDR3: CASSNRIRNQPQHF

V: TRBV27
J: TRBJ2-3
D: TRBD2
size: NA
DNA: TGTGCCAGCAGTCCGTATATAGCGGGGGGGCCCCATACGCAGTATTTT
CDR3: CASSPYIAGGPHTQYF

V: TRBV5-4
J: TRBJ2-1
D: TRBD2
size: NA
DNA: TGTGCCAGCAGCTTGGAGGCGGGAGCGAATGAGCAGTTCTTC
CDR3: CASSLEAGANEQFF

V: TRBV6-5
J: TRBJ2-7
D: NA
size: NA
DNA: TGTGCCAGCGGGGTGCCCGGGTCATTTGGCGAGCAGTACTTC
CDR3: CASGVPGSFGEQYF

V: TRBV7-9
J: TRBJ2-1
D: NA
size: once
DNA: TGTGCCAGCCGAGGGCGGACACGCAATGAGCAGTTCTTC
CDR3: CASRGRTRNEQFF

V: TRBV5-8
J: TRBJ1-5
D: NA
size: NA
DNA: TGTGCCAGCAGCTTGGGGTCAAGATTAGTCTATAGCAATCAGCCCCAGCATTTT
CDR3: CASSLGSRLVYSNQPQHF